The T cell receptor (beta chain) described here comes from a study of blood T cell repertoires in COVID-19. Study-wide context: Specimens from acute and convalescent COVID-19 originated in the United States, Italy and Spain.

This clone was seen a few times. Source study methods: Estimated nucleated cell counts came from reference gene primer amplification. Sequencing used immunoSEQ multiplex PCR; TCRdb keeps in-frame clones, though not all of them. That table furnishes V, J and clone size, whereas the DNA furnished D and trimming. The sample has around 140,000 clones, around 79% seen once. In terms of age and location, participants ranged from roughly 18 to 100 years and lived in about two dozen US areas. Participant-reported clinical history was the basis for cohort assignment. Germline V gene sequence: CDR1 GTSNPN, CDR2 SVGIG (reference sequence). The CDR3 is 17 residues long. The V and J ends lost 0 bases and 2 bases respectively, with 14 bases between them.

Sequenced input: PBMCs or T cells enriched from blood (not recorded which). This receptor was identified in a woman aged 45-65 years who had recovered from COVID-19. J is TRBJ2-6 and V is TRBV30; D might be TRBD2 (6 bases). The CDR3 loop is CAWSVDSPGAGANVLTF. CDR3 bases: TGTGCCTGGAGTGTCGACAGCCCGGGGGCTGGGGCCAACGTCCTGACTTTC.